The sequence of this T cell receptor (beta chain) was determined in a study of cytomegalovirus exposure and HLA in healthy donors. About the research overall: In terms of ancestry, the Caucasian-associated cluster contained around four fifths of the approximately 430 genotyped donors. General study findings and limits: Among TCR beta chains of equal frequency, HLA-associated ones were more clonally expanded in a later analysis. The HLA-A and HLA-B alleles of most subjects were reportedly predicted accurately from TCR beta sequences. A highly shared variant cluster was judged a likely technical artifact.

Primers for the PCR totalled 60 Vbeta and 13 Jbeta. Measured with immunoSEQ multiplex PCR; TCRdb has only the in-frame clones, and not every one. The sample has 200,000 to 250,000 clones. CDR1 and CDR2 (germline): SGHRS, YFSETQ. This CDR3 spans 12 amino acids. Trimming shortened V by 2 bases and J by 10 bases, and 10 bases separated the two germline ends. Comments on this clone: Its antigen is not identified.

Input material: PBMCs. The chain links TRBV5-1 to TRBJ2-1; D unclear. This receptor was obtained from a girl aged 2-10 years in good health and CMV-seropositive. In nucleotides, the CDR3 is TGCGCCAGCAGCTTATCGCTCAGGGAGCAGTTCTTC. Its translation: CASSLSLREQFF.